The clone carrying this T cell receptor (beta chain) came up many times. These data belong to a study of T cells after yellow fever vaccination. TCRdb analysed the 5' RACE reads with MiXCR anew, one entry per CDR3 protein. There are a few hundred thousand distinct CDR3 sequences in the sample; approximately 4% occur only once, and approximately 19% lies in the top ten. Looked up from germline, CDR1 is SEHNR and CDR2 is FQNEAQ (reference sequence). The CDR3 runs 13 residues. V gave up 2 bases and J gave up 1 base, with 5 bases separating them. V is TRBV7-9 and J is TRBJ2-5; D gene unclear. The TCR sequence derives from a young man who received the YFV17D yellow fever vaccine. Specimen: PBMCs, collected 15 days after the yellow fever booster vaccination. CDR3 protein: CASSLQIQETQYF. The CDR3 nucleotides are TGTGCCAGCAGCTTACAGATCCAAGAGACCCAGTACTTC.